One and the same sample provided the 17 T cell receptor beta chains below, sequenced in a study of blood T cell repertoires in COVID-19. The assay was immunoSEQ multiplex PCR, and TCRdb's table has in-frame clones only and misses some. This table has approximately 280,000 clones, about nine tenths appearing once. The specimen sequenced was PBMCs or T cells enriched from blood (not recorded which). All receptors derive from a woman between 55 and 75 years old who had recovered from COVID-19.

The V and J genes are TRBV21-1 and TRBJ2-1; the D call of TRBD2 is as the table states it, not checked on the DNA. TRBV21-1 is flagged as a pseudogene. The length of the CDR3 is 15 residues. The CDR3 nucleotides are TGTGCCAGCGTACCAACGGGACTAGCCGGTGATGAGCAGTTCTTC. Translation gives CASVPTGLAGDEQFF.

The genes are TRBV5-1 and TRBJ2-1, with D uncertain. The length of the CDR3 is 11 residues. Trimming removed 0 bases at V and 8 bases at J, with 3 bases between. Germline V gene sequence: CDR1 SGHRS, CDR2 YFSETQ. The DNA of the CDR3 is TGCGCCAGCAGCTTGGCCGATGAGCAGTTCTTC. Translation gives CASSLADEQFF.

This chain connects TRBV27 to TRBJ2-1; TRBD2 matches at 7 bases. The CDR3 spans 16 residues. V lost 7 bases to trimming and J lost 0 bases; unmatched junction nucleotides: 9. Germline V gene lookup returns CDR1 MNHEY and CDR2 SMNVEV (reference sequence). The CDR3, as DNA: TGTGCCAGCACCCCCCGGGGGAGGGGCTCCTACAATGAGCAGTTCTTC. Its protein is CASTPRGRGSYNEQFF.

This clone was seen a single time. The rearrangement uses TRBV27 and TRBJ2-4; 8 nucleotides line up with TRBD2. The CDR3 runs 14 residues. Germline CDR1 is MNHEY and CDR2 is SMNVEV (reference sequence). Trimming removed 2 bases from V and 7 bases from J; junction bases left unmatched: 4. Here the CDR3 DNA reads TGTGCCAGCAGTTTAGCCGGGACTAGGAACATTCAGTACTTC. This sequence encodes CASSLAGTRNIQYF.

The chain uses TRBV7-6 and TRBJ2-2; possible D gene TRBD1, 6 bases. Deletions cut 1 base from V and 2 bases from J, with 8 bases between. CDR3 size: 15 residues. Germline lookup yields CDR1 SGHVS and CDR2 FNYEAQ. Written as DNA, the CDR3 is TGTGCCAGCAGCTTAGGGGGGACAAACACCGGGGAGCTGTTTTTT. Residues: CASSLGGTNTGELFF.

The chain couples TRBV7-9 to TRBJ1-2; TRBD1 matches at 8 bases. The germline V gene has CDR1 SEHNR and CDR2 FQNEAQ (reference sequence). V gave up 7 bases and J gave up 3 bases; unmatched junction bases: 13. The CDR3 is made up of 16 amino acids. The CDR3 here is CASTPPGQGADYGYTF. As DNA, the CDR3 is TGTGCCAGCACCCCCCCGGGGCAGGGGGCGGACTATGGCTACACCTTC.

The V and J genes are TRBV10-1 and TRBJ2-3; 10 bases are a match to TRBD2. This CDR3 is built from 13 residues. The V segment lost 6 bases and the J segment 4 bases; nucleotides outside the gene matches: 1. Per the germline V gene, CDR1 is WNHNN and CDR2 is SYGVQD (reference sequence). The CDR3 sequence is CASSGTSADTQYF. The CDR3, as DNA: TGCGCCAGCAGCGGGACTAGCGCAGATACGCAGTATTTT.

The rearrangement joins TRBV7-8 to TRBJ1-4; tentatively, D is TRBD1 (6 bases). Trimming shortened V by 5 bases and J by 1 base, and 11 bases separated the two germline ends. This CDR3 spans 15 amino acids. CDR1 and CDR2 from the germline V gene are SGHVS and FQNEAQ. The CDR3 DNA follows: TGTGCCAGCAGCCCGTGGGGGCAAACTAATGAAAAACTGTTTTTT. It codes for CASSPWGQTNEKLFF.

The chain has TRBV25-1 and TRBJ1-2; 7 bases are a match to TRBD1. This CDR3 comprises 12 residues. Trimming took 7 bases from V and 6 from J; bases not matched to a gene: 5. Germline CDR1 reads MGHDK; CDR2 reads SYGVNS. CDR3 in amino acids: CASNRGGDGYTF. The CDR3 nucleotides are TGTGCCAGCAACAGGGGCGGGGATGGCTACACCTTC.

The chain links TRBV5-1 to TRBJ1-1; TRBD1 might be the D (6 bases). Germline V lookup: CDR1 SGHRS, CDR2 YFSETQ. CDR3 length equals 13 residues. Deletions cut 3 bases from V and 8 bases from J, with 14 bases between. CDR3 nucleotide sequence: TGCGCCAGCAGCTCTTCCGGCACAGGGGAAGCTTTCTTT. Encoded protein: CASSSSGTGEAFF.

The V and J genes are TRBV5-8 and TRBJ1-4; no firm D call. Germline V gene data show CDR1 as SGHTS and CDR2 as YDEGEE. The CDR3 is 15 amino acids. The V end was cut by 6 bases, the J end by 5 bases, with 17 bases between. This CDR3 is CASTPPWQMNEKLFF. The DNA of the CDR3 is TGTGCCAGCACTCCCCCCTGGCAGATGAATGAAAAACTGTTTTTT.

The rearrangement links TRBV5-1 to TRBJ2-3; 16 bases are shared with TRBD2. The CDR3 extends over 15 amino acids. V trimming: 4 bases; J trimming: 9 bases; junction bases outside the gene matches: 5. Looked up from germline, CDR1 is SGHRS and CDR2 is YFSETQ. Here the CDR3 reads CASSRGLAGGGTQYF. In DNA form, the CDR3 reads TGCGCCAGCAGCCGGGGACTAGCGGGAGGGGGGACGCAGTATTTT.

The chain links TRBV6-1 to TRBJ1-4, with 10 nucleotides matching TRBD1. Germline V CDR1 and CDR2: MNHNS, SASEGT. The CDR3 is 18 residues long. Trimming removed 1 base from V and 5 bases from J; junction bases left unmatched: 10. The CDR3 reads CASSEVQDRGRRNEKLFF. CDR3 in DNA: TGTGCCAGCAGTGAAGTTCAGGACAGGGGGAGACGGAATGAAAAACTGTTTTTT.

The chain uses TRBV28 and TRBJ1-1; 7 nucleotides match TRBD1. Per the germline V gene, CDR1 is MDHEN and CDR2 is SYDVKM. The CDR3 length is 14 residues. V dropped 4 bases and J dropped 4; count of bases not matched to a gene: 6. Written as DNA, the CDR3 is TGTGCCAGCAGTTCCGGGACAGCGCGCACTGAAGCTTTCTTT. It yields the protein CASSSGTARTEAFF.

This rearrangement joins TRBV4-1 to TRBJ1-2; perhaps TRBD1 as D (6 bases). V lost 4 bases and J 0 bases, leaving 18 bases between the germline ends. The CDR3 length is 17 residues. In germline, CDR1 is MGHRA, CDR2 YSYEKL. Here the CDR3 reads CASSLILRQETNYGYTF. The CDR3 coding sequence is TGCGCCAGCAGCCTTATTCTCAGACAGGAGACTAACTATGGCTACACCTTC.

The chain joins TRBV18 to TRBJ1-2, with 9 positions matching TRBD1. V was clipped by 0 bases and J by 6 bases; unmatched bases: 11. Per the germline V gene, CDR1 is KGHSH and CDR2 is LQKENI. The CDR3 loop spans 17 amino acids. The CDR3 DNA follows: TGTGCCAGCTCACCACCGGAAGGCTTGGACAGGGGTGATGGCTACACCTTC. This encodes CASSPPEGLDRGDGYTF.

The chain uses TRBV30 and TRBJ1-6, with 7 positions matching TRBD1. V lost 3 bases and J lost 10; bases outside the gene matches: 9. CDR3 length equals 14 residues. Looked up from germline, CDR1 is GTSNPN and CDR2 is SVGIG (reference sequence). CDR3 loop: CAWRPRQGRSPLHF. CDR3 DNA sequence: TGTGCCTGGAGACCGAGACAGGGACGATCACCCCTCCACTTT.